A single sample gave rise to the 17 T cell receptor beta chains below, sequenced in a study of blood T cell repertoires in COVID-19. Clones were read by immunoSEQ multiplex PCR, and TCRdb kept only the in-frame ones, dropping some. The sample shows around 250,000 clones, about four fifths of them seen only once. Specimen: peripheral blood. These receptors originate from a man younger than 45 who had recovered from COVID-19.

The CDR3 sequence: CASSDRAGGSPPLHF. Written as DNA, the CDR3 is TGTGCCAGCAGTGATCGAGCAGGGGGCAGTCCACCCCTCCACTTT. This chain uses TRBV2 with TRBJ1-6, with 8 bases lining up with TRBD1. CDR3 length: 15 amino acids. V lost 3 bases to trimming and J lost 11 bases; unmatched junction nucleotides: 9. The germline gives CDR1 SNHLY, CDR2 FYNNEI.

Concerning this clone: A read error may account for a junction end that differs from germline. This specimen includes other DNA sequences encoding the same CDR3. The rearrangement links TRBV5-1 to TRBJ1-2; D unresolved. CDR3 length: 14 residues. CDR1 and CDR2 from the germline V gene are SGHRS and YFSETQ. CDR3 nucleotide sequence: TGCGCTAGCAGCTTGGGAGGTGAGGGTGGTGGCTACACCTTC. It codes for CASSLGGEGGGYTF.

The DNA of the CDR3 is TGTGCCAGTAGTAGCGCCGGGACAGGGCGTCGAGATACGCAGTATTTT. Amino acids: CASSSAGTGRRDTQYF. J is TRBJ2-3 and V is TRBV19, with TRBD1 matching over 9 bases. From germline, CDR1 is LNHDA and CDR2 SQIVND (reference sequence). The CDR3 sequence is 16 residues long. V dropped 4 bases and J dropped 5; count of bases not matched to a gene: 10. The full variable domain, in which reference TRBV19 and TRBJ2-3 provide the parts outside the CDR3, is DGGITQSPKYLFRKEGQNVTLSCEQNLNHDAMYWYRQDPGQGLRLIYYSQIVNDFQKGDIAEGYSVSREKKESFPLTVTSAQKNPTAFYLCASSSAGTGRRDTQYFGPGTRLTVL.

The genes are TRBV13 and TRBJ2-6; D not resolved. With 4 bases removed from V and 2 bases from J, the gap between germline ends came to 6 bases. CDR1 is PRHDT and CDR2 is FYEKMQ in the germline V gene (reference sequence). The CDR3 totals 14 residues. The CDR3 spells CASSSEAGANVLTF. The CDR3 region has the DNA TGTGCCAGCAGCTCCGAGGCTGGGGCCAACGTCCTGACTTTC.

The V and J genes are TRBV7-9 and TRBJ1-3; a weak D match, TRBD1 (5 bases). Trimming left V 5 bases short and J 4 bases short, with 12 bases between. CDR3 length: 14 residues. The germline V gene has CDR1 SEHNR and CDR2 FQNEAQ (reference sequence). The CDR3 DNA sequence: TGTGCCAGCAGCCCAACGGGGGACGGAAACACCATATATTTT. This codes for CASSPTGDGNTIYF.

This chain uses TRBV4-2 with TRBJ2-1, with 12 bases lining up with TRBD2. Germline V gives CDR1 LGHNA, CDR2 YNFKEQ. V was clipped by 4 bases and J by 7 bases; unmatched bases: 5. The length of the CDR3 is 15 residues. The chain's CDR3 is CASSPGLAGRNEQFF. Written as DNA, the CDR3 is TGTGCCAGCAGCCCGGGACTAGCGGGCAGAAATGAGCAGTTCTTC.

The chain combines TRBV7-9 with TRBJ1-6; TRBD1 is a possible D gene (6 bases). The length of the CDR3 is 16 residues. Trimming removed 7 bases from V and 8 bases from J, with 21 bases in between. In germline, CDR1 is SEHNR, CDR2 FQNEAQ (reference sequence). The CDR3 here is CASTSTGKGEYSPLHF. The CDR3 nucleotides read TGTGCCAGCACTTCCACTGGCAAGGGGGAATATTCACCCCTCCACTTT.

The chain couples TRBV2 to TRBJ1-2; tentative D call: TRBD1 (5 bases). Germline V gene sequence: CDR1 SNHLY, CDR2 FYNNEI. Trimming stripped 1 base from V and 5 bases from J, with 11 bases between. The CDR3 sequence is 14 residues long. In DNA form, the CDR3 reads TGTGCCAGCAGTGAAGGGACACAGGATTATGGCTACACCTTC. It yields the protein CASSEGTQDYGYTF.

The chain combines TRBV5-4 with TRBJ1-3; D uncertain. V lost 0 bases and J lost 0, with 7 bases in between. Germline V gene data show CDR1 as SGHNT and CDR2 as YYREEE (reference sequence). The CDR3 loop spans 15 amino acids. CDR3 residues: CASSLGQNSGNTIYF. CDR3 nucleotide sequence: TGTGCCAGCAGCTTGGGACAAAACTCTGGAAACACCATATATTTT.

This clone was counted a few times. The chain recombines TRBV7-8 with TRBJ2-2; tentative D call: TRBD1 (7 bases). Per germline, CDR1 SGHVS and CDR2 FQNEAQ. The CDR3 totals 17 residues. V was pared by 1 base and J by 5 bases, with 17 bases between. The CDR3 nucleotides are TGTGCCAGCAGCTTAGATGTGGACAGGACTAAAACCGGGGAGCTGTTTTTT. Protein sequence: CASSLDVDRTKTGELFF.

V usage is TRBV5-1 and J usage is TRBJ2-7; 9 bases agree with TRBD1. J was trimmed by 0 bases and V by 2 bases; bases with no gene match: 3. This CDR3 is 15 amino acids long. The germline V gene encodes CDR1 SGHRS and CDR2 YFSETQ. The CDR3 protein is CASSFGQGSSYEQYF. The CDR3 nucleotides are TGCGCCAGCAGCTTTGGACAGGGGAGCTCCTACGAGCAGTACTTC. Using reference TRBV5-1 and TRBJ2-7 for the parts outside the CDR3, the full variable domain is KAGVTQTPRYLIKTRGQQVTLSCSPISGHRSVSWYQQTPGQGLQFLFEYFSETQRNKGNFPGRFSGRQFSNSRSEMNVSTLELGDSALYLCASSFGQGSSYEQYFGPGTRLTVT.

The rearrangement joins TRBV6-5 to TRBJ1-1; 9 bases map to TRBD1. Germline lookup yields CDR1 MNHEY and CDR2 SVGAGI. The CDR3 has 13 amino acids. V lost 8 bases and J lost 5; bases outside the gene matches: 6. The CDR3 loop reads CASRTGAGTEAFF. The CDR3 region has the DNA TGTGCCAGCCGGACAGGGGCGGGTACTGAAGCTTTCTTT.

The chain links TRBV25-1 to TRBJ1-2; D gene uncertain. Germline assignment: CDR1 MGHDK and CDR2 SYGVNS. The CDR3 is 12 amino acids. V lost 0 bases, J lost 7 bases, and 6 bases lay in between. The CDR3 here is CASSEYVSGYTF. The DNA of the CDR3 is TGTGCCAGCAGTGAATACGTGAGTGGCTACACCTTC.

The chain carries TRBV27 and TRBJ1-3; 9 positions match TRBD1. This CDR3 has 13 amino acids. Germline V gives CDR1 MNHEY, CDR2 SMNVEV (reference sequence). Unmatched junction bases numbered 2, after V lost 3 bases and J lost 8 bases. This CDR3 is CASSLGQGHTIYF. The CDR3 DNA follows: TGTGCCAGCAGTTTGGGACAGGGACACACCATATATTTT.

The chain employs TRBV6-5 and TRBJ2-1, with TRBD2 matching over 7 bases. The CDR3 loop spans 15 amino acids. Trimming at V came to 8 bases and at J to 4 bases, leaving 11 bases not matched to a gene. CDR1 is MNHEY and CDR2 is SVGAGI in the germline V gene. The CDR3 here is CASRGWASGYNEQFF. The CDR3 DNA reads TGTGCCAGCCGGGGGTGGGCTAGCGGTTACAATGAGCAGTTCTTC.

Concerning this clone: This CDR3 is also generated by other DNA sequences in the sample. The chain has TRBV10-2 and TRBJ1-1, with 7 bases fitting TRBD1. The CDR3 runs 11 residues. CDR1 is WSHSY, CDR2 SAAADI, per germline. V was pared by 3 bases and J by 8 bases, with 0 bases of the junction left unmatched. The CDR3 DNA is TGCGCCAGCAGTGAAGGGGGCGAAGCTTTCTTT. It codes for CASSEGGEAFF.

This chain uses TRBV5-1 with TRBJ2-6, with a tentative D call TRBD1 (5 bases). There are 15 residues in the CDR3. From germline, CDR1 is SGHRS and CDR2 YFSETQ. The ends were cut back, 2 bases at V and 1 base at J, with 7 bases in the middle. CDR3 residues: CASSFPGSGANVLTF. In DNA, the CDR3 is TGCGCCAGCAGCTTTCCAGGGTCTGGGGCCAACGTCCTGACTTTC.